These 12 T cell receptor beta chains came from one sample sequenced in a study of cytomegalovirus exposure and HLA in healthy donors. The PCR had 60 Vbeta and 13 Jbeta primers. Only in-frame clones appear in the TCRdb table, and some are missing; sequencing was by immunoSEQ multiplex PCR. This table has 200,000 to 250,000 clones, roughly 79% appearing once. Sequenced input: PBMCs. The source is a man between 18 and 35 years old in good health and CMV-seronegative.

The chain has TRBV7-8 and TRBJ1-4; D is unclear. V lost 2 bases, J lost 6 bases, and 10 bases lay in between. Germline CDR1 reads SGHVS; CDR2 reads FQNEAQ. CDR3 length: 14 residues. CDR3 in amino acids: CASSLKRVDEKLFF. DNA for the CDR3: TGTGCCAGCAGCTTAAAGCGGGTAGATGAAAAACTGTTTTTT.

In this sample, this clone turned up a few times. The chain joins TRBV6-1 to TRBJ1-4, with 9 bases aligning to TRBD1. Trimming cost V 0 bases and J 7 bases; bases outside gene matches: 6. The CDR3 loop spans 16 amino acids. CDR1 is MNHNS, CDR2 SASEGT, per germline. The CDR3 DNA is TGTGCCAGCAGTGAAGCTCTTGGGACAGGGCTTGAAAAACTGTTTTTT. It encodes CASSEALGTGLEKLFF.

V and J are TRBV7-9 and TRBJ1-5; no definite D call. Deletions cut 7 bases from V and 3 bases from J, with 10 bases between. Germline assignment: CDR1 SEHNR and CDR2 FQNEAQ (reference sequence). The CDR3 has 13 amino acids. For the CDR3, the DNA is TGTGCCAGCACACCAGGCTACAATCAGCCCCAGCATTTT. This encodes CASTPGYNQPQHF.

The chain links TRBV4-3 to TRBJ1-4; maybe TRBD1 (6 bases). V was pared by 0 bases and J by 6 bases, with 14 bases between. CDR3 length equals 16 residues. Germline values: CDR1 LGHNA, CDR2 YSLEER. The CDR3 spells CASSQDKTGRDEKLFF. The CDR3 DNA is TGCGCCAGCAGCCAAGATAAAACAGGGAGGGATGAAAAACTGTTTTTT.

In its sample, this clone was seen a few times. The rearrangement links TRBV10-3 to TRBJ1-3; 8 nucleotides match TRBD1. The CDR3 is made up of 18 amino acids. Trimming took 7 bases from V and 7 from J; bases not matched to a gene: 21. Per germline, CDR1 ENHRY and CDR2 SYGVKD. The DNA of the CDR3 is TGTGCCATCACCGGGGAGATGTTCCGGACAGGGAGGATGAACACCATATATTTT. This codes for CAITGEMFRTGRMNTIYF.

Notes on this clone: One end of the junction is discordant with germline, which a read error may explain. In DNA, the CDR3 is TGTTCCAGCAGCTTTCTACAGGGAATCTCCTACAATGAGCAGTTCTTC. This gives the protein CSSSFLQGISYNEQFF. The chain carries TRBV7-9 and TRBJ2-1, with D tentatively TRBD1 (6 bases). The CDR3 has 16 residues. The V gene's germline CDR1 is SEHNR and CDR2 FQNEAQ (reference sequence).

The chain uses TRBV5-1 and TRBJ2-3; no reliable D call. Germline values: CDR1 SGHRS, CDR2 YFSETQ. With 7 bases removed from V and 3 bases from J, the gap between germline ends came to 6 bases. The CDR3 contains 11 residues. The CDR3 DNA sequence: TGCGCCAGCCCCAGTACAGATACGCAGTATTTT. Encoded protein: CASPSTDTQYF.

Remarks on this clone: Mismatch with germline at one junction end may stem from a read error. The CDR3 nucleotides read TGTTCCAGCAGCCTTAAGGGGGCGCCGGTCGGGGAGCTGTTTTTT. Translation gives CSSSLKGAPVGELFF. V is TRBV7-9 and J is TRBJ2-2, with 7 bases aligning to TRBD1. Germline V CDR1 and CDR2: SEHNR, FQNEAQ (reference sequence). There are 15 residues in the CDR3.

The gene calls are TRBV28 and TRBJ2-7; TRBD2 agrees at 13 bases. Germline-derived CDR1 and CDR2 are MDHEN and SYDVKM. The junction had 3 bases not matched to a gene; V was cut back by 1 base and J by 6 bases. The CDR3 is made up of 15 amino acids. The CDR3 nucleotides read TGTGCCAGCAGTTTATCGGGACTAGCGGGATCCGAGCAGTACTTC. This codes for CASSLSGLAGSEQYF.

This clone has only one observation. The V gene is TRBV27, the J gene TRBJ2-1, with 7 positions matching TRBD2. The CDR3 covers 13 residues. CDR1 is MNHEY and CDR2 is SMNVEV in the germline V gene (reference sequence). V lost 5 bases, J lost 8 bases, and 6 bases stayed unmatched. The CDR3, as DNA: TGTGCCAGCAGTCCCATCGGGGGGTATGAGCAGTTCTTC. Translated: CASSPIGGYEQFF.

The chain carries TRBV6-5 and TRBJ2-7, with TRBD2 identical over 10 bases. This CDR3 comprises 15 residues. Germline V lookup: CDR1 MNHEY, CDR2 SVGAGI. V trimming: 2 bases; J trimming: 6 bases; junction bases outside the gene matches: 7. The CDR3: CASSYGMIAGGEQYF. CDR3 sequence (DNA): TGTGCCAGCAGTTACGGGATGATAGCGGGAGGCGAGCAGTACTTC.

The rearrangement links TRBV9 to TRBJ1-6; TRBD1 is a possible D gene (6 bases). The V end was cut by 3 bases, the J end by 8 bases, with 15 bases between. Germline CDR1 and CDR2: SGDLS and YYNGEE. This CDR3 is built from 15 residues. The CDR3 loop is CASSAAGTPDSPLHF. The CDR3 nucleotides are TGTGCCAGCAGCGCAGCTGGGACACCCGATTCACCCCTCCACTTT. Full variable domain (outside the CDR3, taken from reference TRBV9 and TRBJ1-6): DSGVTQTPKHLITATGQRVTLRCSPRSGDLSVYWYQQSLDQGLQFLIQYYNGEERAKGNILERFSAQQFPDLHSELNLSSLELGDSALYFCASSAAGTPDSPLHFGNGTRLTVT.